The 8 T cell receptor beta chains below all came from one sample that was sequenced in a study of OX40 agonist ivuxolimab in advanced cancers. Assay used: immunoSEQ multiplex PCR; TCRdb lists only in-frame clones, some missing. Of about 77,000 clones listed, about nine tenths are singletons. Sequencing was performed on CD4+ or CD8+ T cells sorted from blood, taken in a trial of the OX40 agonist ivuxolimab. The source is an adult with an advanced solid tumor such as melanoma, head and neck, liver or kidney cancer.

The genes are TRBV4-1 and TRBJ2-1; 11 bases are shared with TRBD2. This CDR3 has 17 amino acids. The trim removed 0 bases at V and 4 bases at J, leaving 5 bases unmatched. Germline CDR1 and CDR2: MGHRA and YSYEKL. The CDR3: CASSQDATSGSYNEQFF. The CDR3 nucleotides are TGCGCCAGCAGCCAAGACGCCACTAGCGGGAGTTACAATGAGCAGTTCTTC.

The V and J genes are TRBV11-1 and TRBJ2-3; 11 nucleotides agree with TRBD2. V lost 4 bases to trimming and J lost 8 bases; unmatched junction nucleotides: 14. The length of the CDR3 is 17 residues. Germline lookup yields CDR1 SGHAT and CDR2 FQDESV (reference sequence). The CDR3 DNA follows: TGTGCCAGCAGCTCCCGGACCCTCACTAGCGGGGGTAGTACGCAGTATTTT. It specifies CASSSRTLTSGGSTQYF.

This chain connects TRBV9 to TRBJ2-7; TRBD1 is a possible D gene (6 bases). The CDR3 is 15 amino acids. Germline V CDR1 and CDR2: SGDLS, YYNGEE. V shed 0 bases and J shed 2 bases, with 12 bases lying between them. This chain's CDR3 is CASSVVDSLTYEQYF. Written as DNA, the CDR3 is TGTGCCAGCAGCGTAGTGGACAGCCTTACCTACGAGCAGTACTTC.

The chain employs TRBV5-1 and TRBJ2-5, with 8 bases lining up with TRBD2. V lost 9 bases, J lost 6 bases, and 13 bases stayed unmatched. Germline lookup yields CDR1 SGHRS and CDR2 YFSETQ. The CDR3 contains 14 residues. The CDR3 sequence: CANKSAAGVKTQYF. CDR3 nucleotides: TGCGCCAACAAAAGCGCAGCGGGGGTCAAGACCCAGTACTTC.

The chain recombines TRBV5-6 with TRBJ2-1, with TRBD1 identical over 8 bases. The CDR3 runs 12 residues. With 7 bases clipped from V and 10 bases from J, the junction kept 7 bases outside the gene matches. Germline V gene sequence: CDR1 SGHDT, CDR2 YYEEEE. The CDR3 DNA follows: TGTGCCAGCCGCCAGGGGGCCAGGGAGCAGTTCTTC. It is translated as CASRQGAREQFF.

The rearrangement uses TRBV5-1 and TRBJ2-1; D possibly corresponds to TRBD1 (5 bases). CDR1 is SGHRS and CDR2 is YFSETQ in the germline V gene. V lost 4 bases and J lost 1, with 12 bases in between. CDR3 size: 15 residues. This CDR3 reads CASSPTVGSYNEQFF. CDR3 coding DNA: TGCGCCAGCAGCCCGACAGTGGGTTCCTACAATGAGCAGTTCTTC. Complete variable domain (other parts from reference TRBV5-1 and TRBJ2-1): KAGVTQTPRYLIKTRGQQVTLSCSPISGHRSVSWYQQTPGQGLQFLFEYFSETQRNKGNFPGRFSGRQFSNSRSEMNVSTLELGDSALYLCASSPTVGSYNEQFFGPGTRLTVL.

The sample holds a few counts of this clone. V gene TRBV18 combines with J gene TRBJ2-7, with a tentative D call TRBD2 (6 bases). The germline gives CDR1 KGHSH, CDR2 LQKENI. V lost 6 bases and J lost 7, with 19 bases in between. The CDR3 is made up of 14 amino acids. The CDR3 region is CASSPTGVQGEQYF. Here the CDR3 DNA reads TGTGCCAGCTCCCCTACGGGAGTGCAGGGAGAGCAGTACTTC.

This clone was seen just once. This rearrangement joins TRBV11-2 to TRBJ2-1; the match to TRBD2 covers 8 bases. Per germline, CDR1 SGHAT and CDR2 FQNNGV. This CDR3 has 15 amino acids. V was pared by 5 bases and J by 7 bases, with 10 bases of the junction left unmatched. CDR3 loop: CASSVTSGAWNEQFF. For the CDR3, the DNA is TGTGCCAGCAGCGTAACTAGCGGCGCATGGAATGAGCAGTTCTTC.